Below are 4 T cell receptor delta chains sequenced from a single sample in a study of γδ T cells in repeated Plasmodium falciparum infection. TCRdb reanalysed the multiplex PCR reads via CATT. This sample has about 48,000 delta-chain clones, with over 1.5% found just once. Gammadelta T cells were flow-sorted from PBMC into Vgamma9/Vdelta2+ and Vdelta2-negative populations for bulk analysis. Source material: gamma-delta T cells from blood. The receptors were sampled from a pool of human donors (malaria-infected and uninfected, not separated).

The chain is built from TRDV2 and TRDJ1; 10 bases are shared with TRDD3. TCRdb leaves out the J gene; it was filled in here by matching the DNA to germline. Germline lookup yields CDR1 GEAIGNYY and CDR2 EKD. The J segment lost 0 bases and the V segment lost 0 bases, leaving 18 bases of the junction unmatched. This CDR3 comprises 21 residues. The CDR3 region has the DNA TGTGCCTGTGACACCGTGATGGGGGATACCACCTGGCGAGAGTACACCGATAAACTCATCTTT. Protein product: CACDTVMGDTTWREYTDKLIF.

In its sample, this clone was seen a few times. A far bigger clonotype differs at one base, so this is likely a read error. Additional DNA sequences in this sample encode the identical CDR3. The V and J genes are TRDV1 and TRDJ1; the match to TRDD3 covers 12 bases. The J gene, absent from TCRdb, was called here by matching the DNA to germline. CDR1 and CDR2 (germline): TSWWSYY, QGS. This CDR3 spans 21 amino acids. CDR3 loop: CALGDPLGYWGIQPFTDKLIF. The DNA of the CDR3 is TGTGCCCTTGGGGACCCTCTGGGTTACTGGGGGATACAGCCGTTCACCGATAAACTCATCTTT.

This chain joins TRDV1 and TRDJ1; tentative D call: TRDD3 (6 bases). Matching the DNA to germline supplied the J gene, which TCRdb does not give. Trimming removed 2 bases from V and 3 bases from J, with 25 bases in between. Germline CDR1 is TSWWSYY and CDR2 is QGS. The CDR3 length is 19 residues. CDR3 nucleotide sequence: TGTGCTCTTGGGGAAGGGTCTCAACGAGGTGGATACCTCGCCGATAAACTCATCTTT. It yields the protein CALGEGSQRGGYLADKLIF.

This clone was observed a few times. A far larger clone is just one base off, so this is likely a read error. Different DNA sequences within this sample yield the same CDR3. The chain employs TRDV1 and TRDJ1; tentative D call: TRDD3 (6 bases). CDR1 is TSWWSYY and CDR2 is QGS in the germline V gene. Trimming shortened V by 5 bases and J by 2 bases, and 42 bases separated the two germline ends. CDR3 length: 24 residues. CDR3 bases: TGTGCTCTTGGGACCCCCTACCTTCGCGCTGGGGCTACCCATGGGCACGCTCATACCGATAAACTCATCTTT. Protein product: CALGTPYLRAGATHGHAHTDKLIF.